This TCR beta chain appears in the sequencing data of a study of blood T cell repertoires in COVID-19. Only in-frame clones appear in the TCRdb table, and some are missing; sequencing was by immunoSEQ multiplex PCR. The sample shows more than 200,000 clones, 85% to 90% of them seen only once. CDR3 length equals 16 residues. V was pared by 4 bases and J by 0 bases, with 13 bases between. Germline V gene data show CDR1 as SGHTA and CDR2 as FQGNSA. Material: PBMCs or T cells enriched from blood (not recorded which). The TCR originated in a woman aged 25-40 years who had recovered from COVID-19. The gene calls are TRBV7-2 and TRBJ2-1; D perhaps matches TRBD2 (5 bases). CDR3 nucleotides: TGTGCCAGCAGCTCTGAGGGAGCCCCCTCCTACAATGAGCAGTTCTTC. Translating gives CASSSEGAPSYNEQFF.